This T cell receptor (beta chain) was identified during a study of PD-1 blockade in classical Hodgkin lymphoma. The study, taken as a whole, reports: At baseline, newly diagnosed patients reportedly showed less TCR diversity than healthy donors.

The method was immunoSEQ multiplex PCR; TCRdb's version includes in-frame clones alone and lacks a portion of them. This table holds about 11,000 clones, 75% to 80% found once. Concerning this clone itself: Its antigen is unknown.

Each of the patients experienced relapse following autologous stem cell transplantation, and their brentuximab vedotin exposure differed. The CDR3 consists of 14 residues. The V and J ends lost 9 bases and 7 bases, in that order; junction bases with no gene match: 8. Germline V gene lookup returns CDR1 SEHNR and CDR2 FQNEAQ (reference sequence). The chain couples TRBV7-9 to TRBJ2-2; 10 bases are shared with TRBD1. This clonotype was obtained from a human donor with classical Hodgkin lymphoma. The source was peripheral blood mononuclear cells (PBMCs), collected at baseline. The CDR3 DNA sequence: TGTGCCAGGGACAGGGGGGGCGCCGGCGGGGAGCTGTTTTTT. Amino acid sequence: CARDRGGAGGELFF.